Listed below are T cell receptor beta chains from one sample, sequenced in a study of blood T cells in healthy people across ages. TCRdb re-called the 5' RACE reads through MiXCR, storing one row per CDR3 protein. Of 800,000 or so distinct CDR3 sequences listed, about 59% are singletons. Sequenced: blood. These TCRs come from a young man in good health. CDR3s include the opening cysteine and the closing phenylalanine or tryptophan. D genes are given only for firm matches. Only some rows state a clone size, as once, few, many or a class for expanded clones.

CDR3 DNA: TGTGCCAGCAGCAAGAGACTAGCGGGGGACGAGCAGTGCTTC
CDR3 protein: CASSKRLAGDEQCF
J gene: TRBJ2-7
clone size: once
V gene: TRBV6-1
D gene: TRBD2

CDR3 DNA: TGCAGCGTGAGAAATCAGGGTGAGCAGTTCTTC
CDR3 protein: CSVRNQGEQFF
J gene: TRBJ2-1
clone size: once
V gene: TRBV29-1
D gene: NA

CDR3 DNA: TGCAGCGTCGCACAGGGTACCCACAATGAGCAGTTCTTC
CDR3 protein: CSVAQGTHNEQFF
J gene: TRBJ2-1
clone size: NA
V gene: TRBV29-1
D gene: NA

CDR3 DNA: TGCAGCGTGGACGGGGGGGAGGGACAGACCCAGTACTTC
CDR3 protein: CSVDGGEGQTQYF
J gene: TRBJ2-5
clone size: NA
V gene: TRBV29-1
D gene: TRBD2

CDR3 DNA: TGCAGTGCTGGCCGACAGGGGAATCAGCCCCAGCATTTT
CDR3 protein: CSAGRQGNQPQHF
J gene: TRBJ1-5
clone size: NA
V gene: TRBV20-1
D gene: TRBD1

CDR3 DNA: TGTGCCAGCAGTCAAACCGGGACAGGGGGAGAGACCCAGTACTTC
CDR3 protein: CASSQTGTGGETQYF
J gene: TRBJ2-5
clone size: few
V gene: TRBV28
D gene: TRBD1

CDR3 DNA: TGTGCCAGCAGTGCGGAGTACGAGCAGTACTTC
CDR3 protein: CASSAEYEQYF
J gene: TRBJ2-7
clone size: NA
V gene: TRBV6-5
D gene: NA

CDR3 DNA: TGTGCCAGCTCTTCGAGGGGCCGTAATGAAAAACTGTTTTTT
CDR3 protein: CASSSRGRNEKLFF
J gene: TRBJ1-4
clone size: NA
V gene: TRBV5-5
D gene: NA

CDR3 DNA: TGTGCCAGCACGTACGAAAGACTTCTAAGCACAGATACGCAGTATTTT
CDR3 protein: CASTYERLLSTDTQYF
J gene: TRBJ2-3
clone size: NA
V gene: TRBV28
D gene: NA

CDR3 DNA: TGCGCCAGCAGCACCCGGGACAGGGATGGGGCCAACGTCCTGACTTTC
CDR3 protein: CASSTRDRDGANVLTF
J gene: TRBJ2-6
clone size: once
V gene: TRBV5-1
D gene: TRBD1

CDR3 DNA: TGTGCCAGCAGCCCTCTCGGGGGGTACTATAATTCACCCCTCCACTTT
CDR3 protein: CASSPLGGYYNSPLHF
J gene: TRBJ1-6
clone size: few
V gene: TRBV7-2
D gene: NA

CDR3 DNA: TGTGCCTGCCGAGGGTTTTCCTACGAGCAGTACTTC
CDR3 protein: CACRGFSYEQYF
J gene: TRBJ2-7
clone size: NA
V gene: TRBV30
D gene: NA

CDR3 DNA: TGCGCCAGCAGCCCCGAATCAGGGGGTTACTCCTACGAGCAGTACTTC
CDR3 protein: CASSPESGGYSYEQYF
J gene: TRBJ2-7
clone size: NA
V gene: TRBV4-3
D gene: TRBD1

CDR3 DNA: TGTGCCAGCAGCCAAGAAGAGACGTCTGGAAACACCATATATTTT
CDR3 protein: CASSQEETSGNTIYF
J gene: TRBJ1-3
clone size: NA
V gene: TRBV4-2
D gene: NA

CDR3 DNA: TGTGCCACCAGCAGTAGGGACACGAGGCGCGAGCAGTACTTC
CDR3 protein: CATSSRDTRREQYF
J gene: TRBJ2-7
clone size: NA
V gene: TRBV15
D gene: NA

CDR3 DNA: TGTGCCAGCAGTTACGACCGGGACAGGGGTTTTTACGAGCAGTACTTC
CDR3 protein: CASSYDRDRGFYEQYF
J gene: TRBJ2-7
clone size: once
V gene: TRBV6-2/TRBV6-3
D gene: TRBD1

CDR3 DNA: TGTGCCAGCCAAGACAGAAAAAATGAAAAACTGTTTTTT
CDR3 protein: CASQDRKNEKLFF
J gene: TRBJ1-4
clone size: NA
V gene: TRBV6-5
D gene: NA

CDR3 DNA: TGTGCCAGCAGTCCGGGGACTAGCGGGGGGAGCTCCTACAATGAGCAGTACTTC
CDR3 protein: CASSPGTSGGSSYNEQYF
J gene: TRBJ2-7
clone size: NA
V gene: TRBV12-3/TRBV12-4
D gene: TRBD2

CDR3 DNA: TGCGCCAGCAGCTTGGGGACCCAGAGGGCCCAAGAGACCCAGTACTTC
CDR3 protein: CASSLGTQRAQETQYF
J gene: TRBJ2-5
clone size: few
V gene: TRBV5-1
D gene: NA

CDR3 DNA: TGTGCCAGCAGCCAAGAAGGGACAGGTATCATGTATGGCTACACCTTC
CDR3 protein: CASSQEGTGIMYGYTF
J gene: TRBJ1-2
clone size: NA
V gene: TRBV3-1
D gene: TRBD1

CDR3 DNA: TGTGCCAGCAGCCAAGAGTACGGCGCCCGAACCTATGGCTACACCTTC
CDR3 protein: CASSQEYGARTYGYTF
J gene: TRBJ1-2
clone size: NA
V gene: TRBV14
D gene: NA

CDR3 DNA: TGTGCCAGCAGCTTGCAGGGGCTAATCAACGAGCAGTACTTC
CDR3 protein: CASSLQGLINEQYF
J gene: TRBJ2-7
clone size: NA
V gene: TRBV7-8
D gene: NA

CDR3 DNA: TGCAGCGTTACGGACAGCGCGTACCAAGAGACCCAGTACTTC
CDR3 protein: CSVTDSAYQETQYF
J gene: TRBJ2-5
clone size: few
V gene: TRBV29-1
D gene: NA

CDR3 DNA: TGCAGCGTTGTAGAGCGGGGGGCCACCGGGGAGCTGTTTTTT
CDR3 protein: CSVVERGATGELFF
J gene: TRBJ2-2
clone size: NA
V gene: TRBV29-1
D gene: TRBD2

CDR3 DNA: TGCAGTGCTAGTGCCGGAGGGCAGGTTCAGCCCCAGCATTTT
CDR3 protein: CSASAGGQVQPQHF
J gene: TRBJ1-5
clone size: NA
V gene: TRBV20-1
D gene: NA

CDR3 DNA: TGCAGTGCTAGCGCTACTAGCGGGGTGGCAGATACGCAGTATTTT
CDR3 protein: CSASATSGVADTQYF
J gene: TRBJ2-3
clone size: NA
V gene: TRBV20-1
D gene: TRBD2

CDR3 DNA: TGTGCCAGCAGTTTAAAAAGGCTAGCAGGAACTAGCACAGATACGCAGTATTTT
CDR3 protein: CASSLKRLAGTSTDTQYF
J gene: TRBJ2-3
clone size: NA
V gene: TRBV28
D gene: NA

CDR3 DNA: TGTGCCACCCGACAGCAAGAGACCCAGTACTTC
CDR3 protein: CATRQQETQYF
J gene: TRBJ2-5
clone size: few
V gene: TRBV3-1
D gene: NA

CDR3 DNA: TGCGCCAGCAGCTCCGATGTAGGGTTAAGCGAGCAGTACTTC
CDR3 protein: CASSSDVGLSEQYF
J gene: TRBJ2-7
clone size: NA
V gene: TRBV4-3
D gene: NA

CDR3 DNA: TGCAGTGCTAGAATCCGGGGGGTCACAGATACGCAGTATTTT
CDR3 protein: CSARIRGVTDTQYF
J gene: TRBJ2-3
clone size: many
V gene: TRBV20-1
D gene: TRBD2

CDR3 DNA: TGTGCCATCAGTGAGGACAGGGAGCTTCAGCCCCAGCATTTT
CDR3 protein: CAISEDRELQPQHF
J gene: TRBJ1-5
clone size: NA
V gene: TRBV10-3
D gene: TRBD1

CDR3 DNA: TGCAGCGCTGACACAGGGGGAACTTCTGGCTACACCTTC
CDR3 protein: CSADTGGTSGYTF
J gene: TRBJ1-2
clone size: few
V gene: TRBV29-1
D gene: TRBD1

CDR3 DNA: TGTGCCTGGAGTGCCCCGACAGCCTCTAGAGGCTACACCTTC
CDR3 protein: CAWSAPTASRGYTF
J gene: TRBJ1-2
clone size: NA
V gene: TRBV30
D gene: NA

CDR3 DNA: TGTGCCAGCAGCTTAGATGGGGTGTCCCACACCGGGGAGCTGTTTTTT
CDR3 protein: CASSLDGVSHTGELFF
J gene: TRBJ2-2
clone size: NA
V gene: TRBV7-9
D gene: NA